This entry lists 26 T cell receptor beta chains sequenced from one sample in a study of blood T cell repertoires in COVID-19. Generated by immunoSEQ multiplex PCR, the TCRdb table keeps only in-frame clones and is missing some. The sample carries about 250,000 clones, around 89% recorded once. The source material was PBMCs or T cells enriched from blood (not recorded which). These receptor sequences come from a woman aged 45-65 years who had recovered from COVID-19.

The rearrangement joins TRBV28 to TRBJ2-1; 8 bases fit TRBD1. Trimming took 6 bases from V and 6 from J; bases not matched to a gene: 10. CDR3 length: 15 amino acids. CDR1 is MDHEN and CDR2 is SYDVKM in the germline V gene. In DNA, the CDR3 is TGTGCCAGCAGACGAACAGGGGGTCGGGGCAATGAGCAGTTCTTC. This translates into CASRRTGGRGNEQFF.

The rearrangement links TRBV3-1 (or the pseudogene TRBV3-2) to TRBJ2-2, with TRBD2 matching over 15 bases. Looked up from germline, CDR1 is LGHDT and CDR2 is YNNKEL (reference sequence). The CDR3 spans 16 residues. The ends lost 4 bases at V and 7 bases at J; junction bases unmatched: 4. The CDR3 loop reads CASSPGLAGGGGELFF. DNA of the CDR3: TGTGCCAGCAGCCCGGGACTAGCGGGAGGAGGCGGGGAGCTGTTTTTT.

This clone was recorded only once. The rearrangement joins TRBV5-8 to TRBJ2-6; 9 bases match TRBD1. Per the germline V gene, CDR1 is SGHTS and CDR2 is YDEGEE. Germline trimming cut 5 bases from V and 2 bases from J; bases unmatched to any gene: 5. The CDR3 covers 16 residues. CDR3 coding DNA: TGTGCCAGCAGGGACAGGGGCAGGACTGGGGCCAACGTCCTGACTTTC. Translating gives CASRDRGRTGANVLTF. The variable domain in full, with the rest retrieved from reference TRBV5-8 and TRBJ2-6, is EAGVTQSPTHLIKTRGQQATLRCSPISGHTSVYWYQQALGLGLQFLLWYDEGEERNRGNFPPRFSGRQFPNYSSELNVNALELEDSALYLCASRDRGRTGANVLTFGAGSRLTVL.

This clone was counted a single time. The rearrangement links TRBV11-2 to TRBJ1-3; 7 positions match TRBD1. This CDR3 comprises 15 residues. Looked up from germline, CDR1 is SGHAT and CDR2 is FQNNGV. Germline trimming cut 5 bases from V and 0 bases from J; bases unmatched to any gene: 4. In DNA, the CDR3 is TGTGCCAGCAGCCCCTGGGACAGCTCTGGAAACACCATATATTTT. Protein: CASSPWDSSGNTIYF.

This clone was counted a single time. This chain joins TRBV7-9 and TRBJ1-2; 8 bases fit TRBD1. J gave up 2 bases and V 3 bases, and 5 bases lay outside the gene matches. This CDR3 region has 15 residues. The germline gives CDR1 SEHNR, CDR2 FQNEAQ (reference sequence). The CDR3 region has the DNA TGTGCCAGCAGCTTCCTGACAGGGGCAAACTATGGCTACACCTTC. Amino acids: CASSFLTGANYGYTF.

This clone was recorded once. The chain has TRBV27 and TRBJ2-2; 8 bases align to TRBD2. This CDR3 is 17 amino acids long. Germline CDR1 and CDR2: MNHEY and SMNVEV (reference sequence). Trimming cost V 6 bases and J 1 base; bases outside gene matches: 10. The CDR3 DNA sequence: TGTGCCAGCAGCCGAGATCGGGAGGGCCGGAACACCGGGGAGCTGTTTTTT. Translated, it gives CASSRDREGRNTGELFF.

The chain couples TRBV28 to TRBJ1-3, with D unclear. The CDR3 is 15 amino acids. V lost 3 bases to trimming and J lost 0 bases, with 9 bases between them. CDR1 MDHEN and CDR2 SYDVKM come from the germline V gene. CDR3 DNA: TGTGCCAGCAGTTTGGCCCTCCGCTCTGGAAACACCATATATTTT. As protein: CASSLALRSGNTIYF.

This chain links TRBV1 with TRBJ1-1. TRBV1 is designated a pseudogene. This CDR3 region has 13 residues. In DNA, the CDR3 is TGCACCAGCACCCACCCTATGAACACTGAAGCTTTCTTT. This encodes CTSTHPMNTEAFF.

Concerning this clone: This specimen includes other DNA sequences encoding the same CDR3. The V gene is TRBV4-3, the J gene TRBJ1-2, with TRBD1 matching 7 bases. Germline loops: CDR1 LGHNA, CDR2 YSLEER. With V trimmed by 1 base and J by 0 bases, 5 bases remained unmatched. The CDR3 loop spans 16 amino acids. DNA for the CDR3: TGCGCCAGCAGCCAAGTAACAGGGGCCGCTAACTATGGCTACACCTTC. Amino acids: CASSQVTGAANYGYTF.

This clone was observed a handful of times. The chain links TRBV7-9 to TRBJ1-3, with TRBD1 identical over 8 bases. Germline trimming cut 6 bases from V and 4 bases from J; bases unmatched to any gene: 11. CDR3 length: 16 amino acids. Germline V lookup: CDR1 SEHNR, CDR2 FQNEAQ (reference sequence). As DNA, the CDR3 is TGTGCCAGCAGTTATTGGACAGGGCGCCGAGGAAACACCATATATTTT. Translating gives CASSYWTGRRGNTIYF.

This clone was detected a few times. The rearrangement links TRBV19 to TRBJ1-2, with 7 bases that match TRBD1. Germline V CDR1 and CDR2: LNHDA, SQIVND (reference sequence). The V segment lost 0 bases and the J segment 7 bases; nucleotides outside the gene matches: 5. The CDR3 totals 14 residues. The CDR3: CASSIDRTGLGYTF. The DNA of the CDR3 is TGTGCCAGTAGTATAGATAGGACAGGACTTGGCTACACCTTC.

The chain recombines TRBV7-2 with TRBJ2-5, with D possibly TRBD1 on 5 matching bases. The germline CDR1 and CDR2 sequences are SGHTA and FQGNSA. The CDR3 runs to 17 residues. V shed 3 bases and J shed 5 bases, with 22 bases lying between them. The DNA for the CDR3 is TGTGCCAGCAGCTTTGGGGTCAGGGCTGTCAAGAGGGAGACCCAGTACTTC. It specifies CASSFGVRAVKRETQYF.

This chain uses TRBV18 with TRBJ1-6, with no clear D. Trimming stripped 3 bases from V and 10 bases from J, with 16 bases between. The CDR3 has 15 amino acids. From germline, CDR1 is KGHSH and CDR2 LQKENI. The CDR3 loop is CASSPNTGEGSPLHF. In DNA, the CDR3 is TGTGCCAGCTCACCGAATACCGGGGAGGGATCACCCCTCCACTTT. Together with reference TRBV18 and TRBJ1-6, the CDR3 gives the full variable domain: NAGVMQNPRHLVRRRGQEARLRCSPMKGHSHVYWYRQLPEEGLKFMVYLQKENIIDESGMPKERFSAEFPKEGPSILRIQQVVRGDSAAYFCASSPNTGEGSPLHFGNGTRLTVT.

The chain recombines TRBV10-3 with TRBJ1-1; the D gene is possibly TRBD1 (5 bases). CDR1 ENHRY and CDR2 SYGVKD come from the germline V gene. Trimming cost V 6 bases and J 0 bases, with 11 bases left between them. The CDR3 has 14 amino acids. The CDR3 nucleotides read TGTGCCATCAGGCAGGACATCCTGAACACTGAAGCTTTCTTT. It translates to CAIRQDILNTEAFF.

This chain connects TRBV5-4 to TRBJ1-6; D perhaps matches TRBD1 (6 bases). Germline V lookup: CDR1 SGHNT, CDR2 YYREEE (reference sequence). The CDR3 runs to 13 residues. The V gene lost 0 bases and the J gene lost 14 bases, with 12 bases spanning the gap. CDR3 DNA: TGTGCCAGCAGCTTGGAGGGGGACGGAACCCTCCACTTT. Translation: CASSLEGDGTLHF.

The gene calls are TRBV30 and TRBJ2-7; 7 nucleotides line up with TRBD1. Germline values: CDR1 GTSNPN, CDR2 SVGIG (reference sequence). The CDR3 extends over 14 amino acids. With 1 base clipped from V and 1 base from J, the junction kept 4 bases outside the gene matches. The CDR3 sequence is CAWSEGAQSYEQYF. The DNA of the CDR3 is TGTGCCTGGAGTGAGGGGGCCCAGTCCTACGAGCAGTACTTC.

This sequence joins TRBV28 and TRBJ1-1; 10 bases agree with TRBD1. The CDR3 runs to 15 residues. Germline V gene data show CDR1 as MDHEN and CDR2 as SYDVKM. With 0 bases clipped from V and 5 bases from J, the junction kept 3 bases outside the gene matches. CDR3 sequence (DNA): TGTGCCAGCAGTTTATGGAGGACAGGGGGAACTGAAGCTTTCTTT. The encoded protein is CASSLWRTGGTEAFF.

The genes are TRBV7-2 and TRBJ1-5; TRBD1 matches 8 bases. The CDR3 extends over 18 amino acids. V shed 6 bases and J 1 base; nucleotides not matched to a gene: 14. Germline V gene data show CDR1 as SGHTA and CDR2 as FQGNSA. This CDR3 is CASREFSMDRVSNQPQHF. CDR3 bases: TGTGCCAGCAGGGAATTCTCTATGGACAGGGTGAGCAATCAGCCCCAGCATTTT. Together with reference TRBV7-2 and TRBJ1-5, the CDR3 gives the full variable domain: GAGVSQSPSNKVTEKGKDVELRCDPISGHTALYWYRQSLGQGLEFLIYFQGNSAPDKSGLPSDRFSAERTGGSVSTLTIQRTQQEDSAVYLCASREFSMDRVSNQPQHFGDGTRLSIL.

The chain couples TRBV28 to TRBJ2-7; the D gene is possibly TRBD1 (6 bases). Germline CDR1 reads MDHEN; CDR2 reads SYDVKM. This CDR3 comprises 15 residues. V was shortened by 5 bases and J by 3 bases, with 17 bases between the two germline ends. The CDR3 DNA is TGTGCCAGCAGTCACCAGGGTCCCAGGGGCTACGAGCAGTACTTC. Translating gives CASSHQGPRGYEQYF.

The chain employs TRBV2 and TRBJ2-5; D is perhaps TRBD1 (8 bases). V gave up 8 bases and J gave up 5 bases, with 33 bases separating them. The CDR3 covers 19 residues. The germline gives CDR1 SNHLY, CDR2 FYNNEI. The CDR3 loop is CASQGGTGRTRLGFETQYF. CDR3 in DNA: TGTGCCAGCCAGGGGGGGACAGGTAGAACGCGATTGGGGTTCGAGACCCAGTACTTC. The full variable domain, completed using reference TRBV2 and TRBJ2-5, is EPEVTQTPSHQVTQMGQEVILRCVPISNHLYFYWYRQILGQKVEFLVSFYNNEISEKSEIFDDQFSVERPDGSNFTLKIRSTKLEDSAMYFCASQGGTGRTRLGFETQYFGPGTRLLVL.

This clone was recorded once. The chain links TRBV7-2 to TRBJ1-5; 9 bases are a match to TRBD1. Germline-derived CDR1 and CDR2 are SGHTA and FQGNSA. Germline trimming cut 6 bases from V and 1 base from J; bases unmatched to any gene: 4. CDR3 length: 15 residues. As DNA, the CDR3 is TGTGCCAGCAGACCGGGACAGGGAAGCAATCAGCCCCAGCATTTT. Amino acids: CASRPGQGSNQPQHF.

The rearrangement uses TRBV7-2 and TRBJ2-3, with D possibly matching TRBD2 (6 bases). The ends were cut back, 5 bases at V and 3 bases at J, with 24 bases in the middle. This CDR3 comprises 18 residues. The germline V gene has CDR1 SGHTA and CDR2 FQGNSA. As DNA, the CDR3 is TGTGCCAGCAGCCCAGGGTCGGGGGTGTTTTTGGGTACAGATACGCAGTATTTT. Its translation: CASSPGSGVFLGTDTQYF. The whole variable domain, remainder taken from reference TRBV7-2 and TRBJ2-3, is GAGVSQSPSNKVTEKGKDVELRCDPISGHTALYWYRQSLGQGLEFLIYFQGNSAPDKSGLPSDRFSAERTGGSVSTLTIQRTQQEDSAVYLCASSPGSGVFLGTDTQYFGPGTRLTVL.

J is TRBJ2-5 and V is TRBV9; 11 bases align to TRBD2. The germline V gene encodes CDR1 SGDLS and CDR2 YYNGEE. This CDR3 has 16 amino acids. V trimming: 3 bases; J trimming: 4 bases; junction bases outside the gene matches: 8. The CDR3 DNA sequence: TGTGCCAGCAGCGCCCAAACTAGCGGGAGTCTAGAGACCCAGTACTTC. Its protein is CASSAQTSGSLETQYF.

The V and J genes are TRBV28 and TRBJ1-2, with TRBD1 identical over 12 bases. V dropped 6 bases and J dropped 5; count of bases not matched to a gene: 16. This CDR3 is 18 amino acids long. The germline V gene has CDR1 MDHEN and CDR2 SYDVKM. CDR3 nucleotides: TGTGCCAGCAGCCCGGGGGGGACAGGGGGCGCGGGGTTGTATGGCTACACCTTC. It yields the protein CASSPGGTGGAGLYGYTF.

The gene calls are TRBV19 and TRBJ1-2; D call uncertain. CDR1 and CDR2 from the germline V gene are LNHDA and SQIVND (reference sequence). This CDR3 is 14 amino acids long. Trimming took off 0 bases at V and 3 bases at J, with 8 bases between the two ends. The CDR3 sequence is CASSIEPGDYGYTF. CDR3 coding DNA: TGTGCCAGTAGTATAGAGCCGGGAGACTATGGCTACACCTTC. Filled out from reference TRBV19 and TRBJ1-2, the complete variable domain reads DGGITQSPKYLFRKEGQNVTLSCEQNLNHDAMYWYRQDPGQGLRLIYYSQIVNDFQKGDIAEGYSVSREKKESFPLTVTSAQKNPTAFYLCASSIEPGDYGYTFGSGTRLTVV.

V gene TRBV5-4 combines with J gene TRBJ2-3, with a weak D call TRBD1 (5 bases). The V end lost 2 bases, the J end lost 3 bases, and 10 bases lay between the germline ends. In germline, CDR1 is SGHNT, CDR2 YYREEE (reference sequence). This CDR3 has 14 residues. The CDR3 here is CASSFKGSTDTQYF. The CDR3 DNA follows: TGTGCCAGCAGCTTCAAGGGGTCAACAGATACGCAGTATTTT. Variable domain in full (rest from reference TRBV5-4 and TRBJ2-3): ETGVTQSPTHLIKTRGQQVTLRCSSQSGHNTVSWYQQALGQGPQFIFQYYREEENGRGNFPPRFSGLQFPNYSSELNVNALELDDSALYLCASSFKGSTDTQYFGPGTRLTVL.